These 17 T cell receptor beta chains came from one sample sequenced in a study of CD8 T cells in cerebrospinal fluid in Alzheimer's disease. From its re-call of the 10x single-cell sequencing reads, TCRdb lists each CDR3 protein once, without DNA. In total, the table holds over a thousand distinct CDR3 sequences. The material sequenced was cerebrospinal fluid. The source is a human donor with Alzheimer's disease.

Its frequency marks this clonotype as medium-sized. V usage is TRBV7-7 and J usage is TRBJ2-1; the TCRdb call, TRBD1, lacks DNA for checking. The CDR3 contains 14 residues. Looked up from germline, CDR1 is SSHAT and CDR2 is FNYEAQ (reference sequence). This CDR3 reads CASSLGGGYNEQFF.

Judged by frequency, this clonotype is medium-sized. The chain carries TRBV28 and TRBJ1-3; the D call from TCRdb, TRBD1, cannot be confirmed without DNA. CDR3 size: 18 residues. Germline CDR1 is MDHEN and CDR2 is SYDVKM. The CDR3 reads CASRTGTETTHSGNTIYF.

Considering frequency, this clonotype is medium-sized (0.01 to 0.1%). The rearrangement uses TRBV20-1 and TRBJ1-2; TCRdb lists TRBD1, though no DNA is available to test this call. The CDR3 contains 12 residues. From germline, CDR1 is DFQATT and CDR2 SNEGSKA (reference sequence). This CDR3 reads CSASRDTYGYTF.

In terms of frequency, this clonotype is large. V is TRBV6-2 or TRBV6-3 and J is TRBJ1-5. Germline CDR1 MNHEY, CDR2 SVGEGT. The CDR3 is made up of 14 amino acids. CDR3 amino acids: CASSYSVDGRTQHF.

This clonotype is called large based on its frequency. This chain joins TRBV7-2 and TRBJ1-3; TCRdb lists TRBD1, though no DNA is available to test this call. This CDR3 has 18 residues. Germline V gives CDR1 SGHTA, CDR2 FQGNSA. The CDR3 region is CASSLGDGAGAVGNTIYF.

This clonotype ranks as medium-sized (0.01 to 0.1%) in terms of frequency. Here the CDR3 reads CAISDSSYVRGYGYTF. The chain recombines TRBV10-3 with TRBJ1-2. The CDR3 runs 16 residues. CDR1 is ENHRY and CDR2 is SYGVKD in the germline V gene.

According to its frequency, this clonotype is medium-sized. The chain carries TRBV3-1 and TRBJ2-7. The CDR3 is made up of 13 amino acids. CDR1 and CDR2 (germline): LGHDT, YNNKEL (reference sequence). CDR3 loop: CASSRGTAYEQYF.

Its frequency marks this clonotype as medium-sized. The chain recombines TRBV6-2 or TRBV6-3 with TRBJ2-2; TCRdb designates TRBD2, a call that cannot be tested without DNA. The CDR3 covers 20 residues. Per the germline V gene, CDR1 is MNHEY and CDR2 is SVGEGT. This chain's CDR3 is CASRKVPAGGKISNTGELFF.

Frequency places this clonotype as medium-sized. The rearrangement joins TRBV21-1 to TRBJ1-5; TCRdb's D gene call, TRBD1, goes unchecked for lack of DNA. TRBV21-1 is recorded as a pseudogene. The CDR3 runs 16 residues. The CDR3 region is CASSSRHRQGCQPQHF.

This clonotype shows up as medium-sized by frequency. The chain is built from TRBV12-3 or TRBV12-4 and TRBJ2-3; with no DNA, the TCRdb D assignment of TRBD1 cannot be verified. This CDR3 has 17 amino acids. The CDR3 loop reads CASSLGAGAGVPDTQYF.

This clonotype registers medium-sized by frequency. The chain combines TRBV11-3 with TRBJ2-2. The CDR3 totals 14 residues. Looked up from germline, CDR1 is SGHNT and CDR2 is YENEEA. CDR3 region: CASSLNQVTGELFF.

By frequency, this clonotype registers medium-sized. The gene calls are TRBV20-1 and TRBJ2-7; TCRdb designates TRBD2, a call that cannot be tested without DNA. The CDR3 spans 17 residues. Germline V lookup: CDR1 DFQATT, CDR2 SNEGSKA (reference sequence). CDR3 amino acids: CSARARGTSGISYEQYF.

This clonotype counts as medium-sized by frequency. The chain carries TRBV19 and TRBJ2-7; TCRdb outputs TRBD1, but without DNA this stays unchecked. The CDR3 is 14 residues long. The V gene's germline CDR1 is LNHDA and CDR2 SQIVND (reference sequence). CDR3: CASARSGENYEQYF.

This clonotype is labeled medium-sized based on frequency. The chain recombines TRBV18 with TRBJ1-1; TCRdb lists TRBD1, though no DNA is available to test this call. Looked up from germline, CDR1 is KGHSH and CDR2 is LQKENI. The CDR3 has 15 residues. The CDR3 region is CASSPWGEMNTEAFF.

By frequency, this clonotype registers large. The chain carries TRBV20-1 and TRBJ2-2; the TCRdb call, TRBD2, lacks DNA for checking. Germline lookup yields CDR1 DFQATT and CDR2 SNEGSKA (reference sequence). The CDR3 is 15 residues long. The CDR3 here is CSALLAARDSGELFF.

The V gene is TRBV10-2, the J gene TRBJ2-7; TCRdb reports TRBD2, a call that lacks DNA to check it against. The CDR3 runs to 13 residues. Germline V gene lookup returns CDR1 WSHSY and CDR2 SAAADI. CDR3 region: CATRTSGAYEQYF.

This clonotype is identified as medium-sized from frequency. This sequence joins TRBV5-1 and TRBJ2-3; no DNA is available, so the TRBD2 call from TCRdb remains unchecked. Germline V gene sequence: CDR1 SGHRS, CDR2 YFSETQ. This CDR3 region has 13 residues. CDR3 loop: CASSPSMADTQYF.